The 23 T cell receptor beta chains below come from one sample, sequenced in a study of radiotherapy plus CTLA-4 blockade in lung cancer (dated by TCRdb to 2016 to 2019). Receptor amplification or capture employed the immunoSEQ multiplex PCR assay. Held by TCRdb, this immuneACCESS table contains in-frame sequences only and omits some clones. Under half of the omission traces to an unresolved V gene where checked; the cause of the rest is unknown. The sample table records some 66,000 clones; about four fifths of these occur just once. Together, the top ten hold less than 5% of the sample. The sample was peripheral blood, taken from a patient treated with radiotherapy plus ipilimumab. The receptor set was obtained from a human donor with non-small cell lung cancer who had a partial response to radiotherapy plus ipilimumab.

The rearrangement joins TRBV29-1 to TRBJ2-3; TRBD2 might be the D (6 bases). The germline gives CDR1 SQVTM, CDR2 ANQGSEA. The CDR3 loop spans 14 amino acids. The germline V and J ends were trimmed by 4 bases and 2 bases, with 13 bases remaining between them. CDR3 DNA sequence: TGCAGCGTTGGAAGCGGGCCTTACACAGATACGCAGTATTTT. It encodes CSVGSGPYTDTQYF.

DNA for the CDR3: TGTGCCAGCAGCTTAGTTACAGGGCATCAGCCCCAGCATTTT. It translates to CASSLVTGHQPQHF. This rearrangement joins TRBV7-2 to TRBJ1-5, with D tentatively TRBD1 (6 bases). The CDR3 is 14 amino acids. Germline CDR1 SGHTA, CDR2 FQGNSA. Between the trimmed V and J ends, which lost 1 base and 5 bases, there was a span of 9 bases.

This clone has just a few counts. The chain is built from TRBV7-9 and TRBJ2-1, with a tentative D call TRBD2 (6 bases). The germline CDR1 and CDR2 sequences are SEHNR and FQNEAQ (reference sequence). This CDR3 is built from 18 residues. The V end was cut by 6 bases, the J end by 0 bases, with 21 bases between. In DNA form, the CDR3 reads TGTGCCAGCAGGTTACGGCCCGGGGTGGGAGGCTCCTACAATGAGCAGTTCTTC. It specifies CASRLRPGVGGSYNEQFF.

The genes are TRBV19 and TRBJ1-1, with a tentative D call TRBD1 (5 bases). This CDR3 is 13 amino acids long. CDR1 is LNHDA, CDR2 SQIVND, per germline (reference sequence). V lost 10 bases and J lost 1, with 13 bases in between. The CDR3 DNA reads TGTGCCACCCAGGACAACCGGAACACTGAAGCTTTCTTT. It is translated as CATQDNRNTEAFF.

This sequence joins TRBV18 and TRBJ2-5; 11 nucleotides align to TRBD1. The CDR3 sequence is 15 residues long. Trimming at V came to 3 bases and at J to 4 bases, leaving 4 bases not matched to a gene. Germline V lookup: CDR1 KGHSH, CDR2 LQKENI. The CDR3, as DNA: TGTGCCAGCTCACCGCGGACAGGGGGCCCAGAGACCCAGTACTTC. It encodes CASSPRTGGPETQYF.

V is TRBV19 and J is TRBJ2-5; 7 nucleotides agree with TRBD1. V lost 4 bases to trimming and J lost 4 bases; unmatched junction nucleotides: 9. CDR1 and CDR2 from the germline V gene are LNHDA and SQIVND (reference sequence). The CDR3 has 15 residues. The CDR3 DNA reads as TGTGCCAGTAGTACGAAGTCGGGACAGCGAGAGACCCAGTACTTC. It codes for CASSTKSGQRETQYF.

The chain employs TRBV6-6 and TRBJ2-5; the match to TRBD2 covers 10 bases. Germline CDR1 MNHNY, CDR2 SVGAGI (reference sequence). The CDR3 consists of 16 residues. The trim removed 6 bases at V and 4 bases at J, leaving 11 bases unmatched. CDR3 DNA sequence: TGTGCCAGCAGAGATCCGGGACTAGCGACGGGAGAGACCCAGTACTTC. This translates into CASRDPGLATGETQYF.

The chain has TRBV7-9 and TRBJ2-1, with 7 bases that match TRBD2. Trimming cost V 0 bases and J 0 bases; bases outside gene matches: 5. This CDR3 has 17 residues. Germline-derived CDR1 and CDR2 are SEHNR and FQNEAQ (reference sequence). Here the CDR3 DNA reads TGTGCCAGCAGCTTAGCGTGGGGGAGGGGCTCCTACAATGAGCAGTTCTTC. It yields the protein CASSLAWGRGSYNEQFF.

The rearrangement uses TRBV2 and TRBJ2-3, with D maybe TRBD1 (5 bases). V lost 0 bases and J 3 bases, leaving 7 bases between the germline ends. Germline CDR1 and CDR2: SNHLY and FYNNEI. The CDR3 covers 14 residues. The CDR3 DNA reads TGTGCCAGCAGTGAAGCTGCAGGGACAGATACGCAGTATTTT. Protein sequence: CASSEAAGTDTQYF.

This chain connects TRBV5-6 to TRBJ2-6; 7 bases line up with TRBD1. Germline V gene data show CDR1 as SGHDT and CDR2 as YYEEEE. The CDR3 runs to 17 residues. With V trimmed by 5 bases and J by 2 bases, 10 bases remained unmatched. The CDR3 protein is CASRRRQGSAGANVLTF. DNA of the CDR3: TGTGCCAGCAGACGACGACAGGGCTCCGCTGGGGCCAACGTCCTGACTTTC.

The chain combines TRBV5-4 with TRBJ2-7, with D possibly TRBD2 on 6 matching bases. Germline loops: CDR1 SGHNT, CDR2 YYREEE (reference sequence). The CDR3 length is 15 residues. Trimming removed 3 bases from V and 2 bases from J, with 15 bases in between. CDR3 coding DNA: TGTGCCAGCAGCTCGTTGACAAGGACTACCTACGAGCAGTACTTC. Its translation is CASSSLTRTTYEQYF.

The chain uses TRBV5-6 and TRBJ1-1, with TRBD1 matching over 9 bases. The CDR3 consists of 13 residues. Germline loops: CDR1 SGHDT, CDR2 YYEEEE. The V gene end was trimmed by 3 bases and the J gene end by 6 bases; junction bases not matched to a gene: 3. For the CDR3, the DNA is TGTGCCAGCAGCTCCCGGGACAGGGCTGAAGCTTTCTTT. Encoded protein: CASSSRDRAEAFF.

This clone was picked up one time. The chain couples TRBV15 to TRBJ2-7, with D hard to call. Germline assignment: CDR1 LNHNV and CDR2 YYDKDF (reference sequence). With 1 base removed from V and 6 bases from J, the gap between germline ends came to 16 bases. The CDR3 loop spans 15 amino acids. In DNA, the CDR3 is TGTGCCACCAGCAGAGGAGGATACCCTCCCCCCGAGCAGTACTTC. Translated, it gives CATSRGGYPPPEQYF.

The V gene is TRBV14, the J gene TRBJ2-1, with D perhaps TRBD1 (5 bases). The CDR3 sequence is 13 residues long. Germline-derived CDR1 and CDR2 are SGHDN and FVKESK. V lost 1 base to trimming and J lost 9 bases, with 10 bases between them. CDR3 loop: CASSQVGQIEQFF. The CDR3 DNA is TGTGCCAGCAGCCAAGTGGGGCAGATTGAGCAGTTCTTC.

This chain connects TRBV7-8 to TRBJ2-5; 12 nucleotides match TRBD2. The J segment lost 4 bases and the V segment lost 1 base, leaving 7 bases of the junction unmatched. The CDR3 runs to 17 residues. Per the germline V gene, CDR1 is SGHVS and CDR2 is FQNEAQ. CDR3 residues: CASSLGLAGGQRETQYF. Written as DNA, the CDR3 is TGTGCCAGCAGCTTAGGGCTAGCGGGAGGGCAGAGAGAGACCCAGTACTTC.

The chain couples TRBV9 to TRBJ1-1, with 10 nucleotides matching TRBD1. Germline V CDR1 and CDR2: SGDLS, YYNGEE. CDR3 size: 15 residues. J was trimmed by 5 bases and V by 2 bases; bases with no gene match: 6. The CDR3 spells CASSVSGQGKTEAFF. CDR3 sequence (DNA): TGTGCCAGCAGCGTGTCGGGACAGGGGAAAACTGAAGCTTTCTTT.

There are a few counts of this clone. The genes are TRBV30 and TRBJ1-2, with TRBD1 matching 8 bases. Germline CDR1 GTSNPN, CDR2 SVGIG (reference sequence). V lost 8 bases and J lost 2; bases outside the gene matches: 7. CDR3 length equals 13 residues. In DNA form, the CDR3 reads TGTGCCGGTACGGACAGGGACAACTATGGCTACACCTTC. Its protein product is CAGTDRDNYGYTF.

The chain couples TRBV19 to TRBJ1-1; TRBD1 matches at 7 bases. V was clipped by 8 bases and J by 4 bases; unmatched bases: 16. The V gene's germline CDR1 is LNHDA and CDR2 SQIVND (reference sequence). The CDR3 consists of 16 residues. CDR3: CASHNRLGRGFTEAFF. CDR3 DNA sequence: TGTGCCAGTCACAACCGTCTGGGCAGGGGGTTCACTGAAGCTTTCTTT.

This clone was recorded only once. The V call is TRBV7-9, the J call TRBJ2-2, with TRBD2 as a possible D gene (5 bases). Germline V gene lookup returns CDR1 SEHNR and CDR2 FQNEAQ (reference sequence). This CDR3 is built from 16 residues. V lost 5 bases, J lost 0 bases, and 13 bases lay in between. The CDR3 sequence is CASSPGWESNTGELFF. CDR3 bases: TGTGCCAGCAGCCCCGGGTGGGAGTCGAACACCGGGGAGCTGTTTTTT.

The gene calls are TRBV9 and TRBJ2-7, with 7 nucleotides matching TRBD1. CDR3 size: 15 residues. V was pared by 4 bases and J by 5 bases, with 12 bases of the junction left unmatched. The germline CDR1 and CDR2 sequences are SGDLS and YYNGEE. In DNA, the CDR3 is TGTGCCAGCAGCCAGGGGACAGCCCGTCGCCACGAGCAGTACTTC. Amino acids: CASSQGTARRHEQYF. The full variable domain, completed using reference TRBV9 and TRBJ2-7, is DSGVTQTPKHLITATGQRVTLRCSPRSGDLSVYWYQQSLDQGLQFLIQYYNGEERAKGNILERFSAQQFPDLHSELNLSSLELGDSALYFCASSQGTARRHEQYFGPGTRLTVT.

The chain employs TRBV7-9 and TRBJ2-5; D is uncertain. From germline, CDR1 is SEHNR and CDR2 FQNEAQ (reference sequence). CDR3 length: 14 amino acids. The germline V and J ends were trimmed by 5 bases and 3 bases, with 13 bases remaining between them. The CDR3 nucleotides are TGTGCCAGCAGCCCCAATGTACGGGAAGAGACCCAGTACTTC. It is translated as CASSPNVREETQYF.

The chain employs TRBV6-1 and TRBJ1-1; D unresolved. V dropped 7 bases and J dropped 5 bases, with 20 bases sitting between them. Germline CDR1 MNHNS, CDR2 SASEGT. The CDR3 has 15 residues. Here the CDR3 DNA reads TGTGCCAGCACCCCAACCCAACCGGGAAGGACTGAAGCTTTCTTT. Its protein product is CASTPTQPGRTEAFF.

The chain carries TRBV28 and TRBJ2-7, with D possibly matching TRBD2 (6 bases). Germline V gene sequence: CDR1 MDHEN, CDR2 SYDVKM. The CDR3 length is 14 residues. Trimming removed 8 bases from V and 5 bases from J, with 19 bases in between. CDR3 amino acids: CASLGPGDSDEQYF. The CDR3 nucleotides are TGTGCCAGCCTAGGCCCGGGGGATAGTGACGAGCAGTACTTC. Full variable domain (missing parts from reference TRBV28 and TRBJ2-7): DVKVTQSSRYLVKRTGEKVFLECVQDMDHENMFWYRQDPGLGLRLIYFSYDVKMKEKGDIPEGYSVSREKKERFSLILESASTNQTSMYLCASLGPGDSDEQYFGPGTRLTVT.